This entry describes one TCR beta chain. The PCR was carried out with 60 Vbeta primers and 13 Jbeta primers. Libraries were prepared by immunoSEQ multiplex PCR; TCRdb keeps only in-frame clonotypes and omits some of them. The repertoire holds about 140,000 clones, with around 81% as singletons. The entry originates in a study of cytomegalovirus exposure and HLA in healthy donors. The V end lost 0 bases, the J end lost 0 bases, and 6 bases lay between the germline ends. The CDR3 length is 14 residues. Looked up from germline, CDR1 is SGHDT and CDR2 is YYEEEE. The specimen was PBMCs. The sequence was collected from a man aged 45-65 years in good health and CMV-seronegative. This chain uses TRBV5-6 with TRBJ1-1, with D perhaps TRBD1 (5 bases). Here the CDR3 reads CASSLGQMNTEAFF. The CDR3 bases are TGTGCCAGCAGCTTGGGACAGATGAACACTGAAGCTTTCTTT.